These 11 T cell receptor beta chains share one sample of origin, sequenced in a study of blood T cell repertoires in COVID-19. Generated by immunoSEQ multiplex PCR, the TCRdb table keeps only in-frame clones and is missing some. The data hold 65,000 to 80,000 clones, with 86% observed a single time. Sequencing used peripheral blood. These receptor sequences come from a man older than 75 in a cohort sampled during active COVID-19.

CDR3: CASSLEPGNTIYF. CDR3 DNA: TGCGCCAGCAGCCTCGAGCCCGGAAACACCATATATTTT. The rearrangement links TRBV4-1 to TRBJ1-3, with D unresolved. This CDR3 has 13 amino acids. V lost 4 bases and J lost 4, with 8 bases in between. Germline loops: CDR1 MGHRA, CDR2 YSYEKL.

The chain couples TRBV6-1 to TRBJ2-2; a possible D gene is TRBD1 (5 bases). The CDR3 is 15 amino acids. Trimming shortened V by 2 bases and J by 3 bases, and 10 bases separated the two germline ends. The germline CDR1 and CDR2 sequences are MNHNS and SASEGT. The CDR3 loop is CASSENPGHTGELFF. As DNA, the CDR3 is TGTGCCAGCAGTGAAAATCCAGGGCACACCGGGGAGCTGTTTTTT.

This chain uses TRBV6-4 with TRBJ1-2; a weak D match, TRBD1 (6 bases). Trimming shortened V by 4 bases and J by 2 bases, and 8 bases separated the two germline ends. The CDR3 has 13 amino acids. In germline, CDR1 is MRHNA, CDR2 SNTAGT. CDR3 bases: TGTGCCAGCAGTGCACAGGGAAACTATGGCTACACCTTC. Its protein is CASSAQGNYGYTF.

J is TRBJ1-6 and V is TRBV4-1; TRBD1 might be the D (6 bases). The CDR3 is 17 residues long. In germline, CDR1 is MGHRA, CDR2 YSYEKL. Trimming removed 3 bases from V and 9 bases from J, with 21 bases in between. Written as DNA, the CDR3 is TGCGCCAGCAGCCATCTCAGGGGTACGGGGAGGGGTTCACCCCTCCACTTT. Residues: CASSHLRGTGRGSPLHF.

In its sample, this clone was seen a few times. The rearrangement links TRBV19 to TRBJ2-6; no firm D call. CDR3 length: 13 amino acids. Per the germline V gene, CDR1 is LNHDA and CDR2 is SQIVND (reference sequence). The ends were cut back, 10 bases at V and 1 base at J, with 8 bases in the middle. CDR3 in DNA: TGTGCCACTAAAGAGTCTGGGGCCAACGTCCTGACTTTC. It specifies CATKESGANVLTF.

The chain recombines TRBV12-3 or TRBV12-4 with TRBJ1-4; TRBD1 aligns across 7 bases. The CDR3 sequence is 13 residues long. The J segment lost 7 bases and the V segment lost 7 bases, leaving 6 bases of the junction unmatched. CDR3 sequence (DNA): TGTGCCAGCAATCGACAGGGAGGTGAAAAACTGTTTTTT. Its translation is CASNRQGGEKLFF.

The genes are TRBV15 and TRBJ2-1, with D possibly being TRBD2 (6 bases). Germline V CDR1 and CDR2: LNHNV, YYDKDF (reference sequence). The V and J ends lost 5 bases and 7 bases respectively, with 18 bases between them. The CDR3 is 15 residues long. The CDR3 DNA follows: TGTGCCACCAGCTCACCAGGTGAGGAGGGTAATGAGCAGTTCTTC. It translates to CATSSPGEEGNEQFF.

V and J are TRBV20-1 and TRBJ1-3; 7 bases fit TRBD1. There are 14 residues in the CDR3. The trim removed 3 bases at V and 4 bases at J, leaving 6 bases unmatched. The germline V gene encodes CDR1 DFQATT and CDR2 SNEGSKA (reference sequence). The CDR3 reads CSASEGARGNTIYF. CDR3 nucleotide sequence: TGCAGTGCTAGTGAGGGGGCGAGGGGAAACACCATATATTTT.

The chain combines TRBV2 with TRBJ2-2; 13 bases fit TRBD2. The CDR3 is 17 residues long. Germline V gene lookup returns CDR1 SNHLY and CDR2 FYNNEI. V dropped 2 bases and J dropped 2; count of bases not matched to a gene: 2. The CDR3 here is CASSETSGGGNTGELFF. The CDR3 region has the DNA TGTGCCAGCAGTGAAACTAGCGGGGGGGGTAACACCGGGGAGCTGTTTTTT.

V gene TRBV3-1 (or the pseudogene TRBV3-2) combines with J gene TRBJ2-5; a possible D gene is TRBD2 (6 bases). V was cut by 0 bases and J by 5 bases, with 13 bases left in between. CDR1 and CDR2 (germline): LGHDT, YNNKEL (reference sequence). This CDR3 is built from 15 residues. Here the CDR3 DNA reads TGTGCCAGCAGCCAAGATCGGGGCGGGGCGGAGACCCAGTACTTC. Protein product: CASSQDRGGAETQYF.

This chain connects TRBV9 to TRBJ2-3; maybe TRBD1 (5 bases). CDR3 length: 15 residues. V was shortened by 4 bases and J by 0 bases, with 12 bases between the two germline ends. The germline V gene has CDR1 SGDLS and CDR2 YYNGEE. The CDR3 region is CASSSRGVSTDTQYF. The CDR3 bases are TGTGCCAGCAGCTCAAGGGGTGTAAGCACAGATACGCAGTATTTT.